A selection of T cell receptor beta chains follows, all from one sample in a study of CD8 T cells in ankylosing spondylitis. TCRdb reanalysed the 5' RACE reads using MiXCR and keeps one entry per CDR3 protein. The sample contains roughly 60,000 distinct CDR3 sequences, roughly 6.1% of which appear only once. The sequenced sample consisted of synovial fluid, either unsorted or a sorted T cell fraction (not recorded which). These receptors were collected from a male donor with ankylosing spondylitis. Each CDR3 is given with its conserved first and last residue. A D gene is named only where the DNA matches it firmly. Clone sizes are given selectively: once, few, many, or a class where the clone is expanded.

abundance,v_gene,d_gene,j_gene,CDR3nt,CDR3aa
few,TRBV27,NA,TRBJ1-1,TGTGCCAGCATGCAGAGGTCCAGCACTGAAGCTTTCTTT,CASMQRSSTEAFF
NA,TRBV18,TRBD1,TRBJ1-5,TGTGCCAGCTCACCGACAGGGTTGGGCAATCAGCCCCAGCATTTT,CASSPTGLGNQPQHF
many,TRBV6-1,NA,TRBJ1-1,TGTGCCAGCCAAAGGACATTTCCGAACACTGAAGCTTTCTTT,CASQRTFPNTEAFF
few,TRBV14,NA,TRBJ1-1,TGTGCCAGCAGCCAAGTCCGGGCCCCGGGGGCTGAAGCTTTCTTT,CASSQVRAPGAEAFF
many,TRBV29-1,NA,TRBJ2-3,TGCAGCGCTACGGAACTAGCTGGTACGCAGTATTTT,CSATELAGTQYF
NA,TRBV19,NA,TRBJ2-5,TGTGCCAGTAGTATAGATGCTCAAGAGACCCAGTACTTC,CASSIDAQETQYF
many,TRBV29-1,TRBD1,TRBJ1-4,TGCAGCGTTTCGGACAGGCGGAATGAAAAACTGTTTTTT,CSVSDRRNEKLFF
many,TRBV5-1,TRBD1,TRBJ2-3,TGCGCCAGCAGCTTGGTGGACAGGGAGGATACGCAGTATTTT,CASSLVDREDTQYF
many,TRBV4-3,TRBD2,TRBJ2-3,TGCGCCAGCAGCCAACGAAGGCTTGCCGGGACTAGCGGGGTTATGGATACGCAGTATTTT,CASSQRRLAGTSGVMDTQYF
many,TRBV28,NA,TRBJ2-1,TGTGCCAGCACCATAAGCGCCCCCTTTAGCTCCTACAATGAGCAGTTCTTC,CASTISAPFSSYNEQFF
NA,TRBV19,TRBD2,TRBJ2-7,TGTGCCAGTAGTCAGAGCGGGAGAAACGAGCAGTACTTC,CASSQSGRNEQYF
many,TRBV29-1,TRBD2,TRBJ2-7,TGCAGCGTACGCTGGGGAGAAAAGCGGGGTCCCTACGAGCAGTACTTC,CSVRWGEKRGPYEQYF
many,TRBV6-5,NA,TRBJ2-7,TGTGCCAGCAGTTACGATCCAGACTACGGCGGCGAGCAGTACTTC,CASSYDPDYGGEQYF
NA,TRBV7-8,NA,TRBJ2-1,TGTGCCAGCAGCGTTAGTCAGAGCTCCTACAATGAGCAGTTCTTC,CASSVSQSSYNEQFF
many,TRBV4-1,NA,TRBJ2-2,TGCGCCAGCAGCCAGGGGGAAACCGGGGAGCTGTTTTTT,CASSQGETGELFF
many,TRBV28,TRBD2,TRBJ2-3,TGTGCCAGCAGTTCACTTCAACTCGGGAGGTGGGGCACAGATACGCAGTATTTT,CASSSLQLGRWGTDTQYF
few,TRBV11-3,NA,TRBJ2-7,TGTGCCAGCAGCTCACCCGGACAGGGAGGGGGTGAGCAGTACTTC,CASSSPGQGGGEQYF
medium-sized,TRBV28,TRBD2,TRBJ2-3,TGTGCCAGCAGTTTAAGCGGGAGGGGAGATACGCAGTATTTT,CASSLSGRGDTQYF